The 16 T cell receptor beta chains in this list originate from one sample, sequenced in a study of OX40 agonist ivuxolimab in advanced cancers. Libraries came from the immunoSEQ multiplex PCR assay. Not all clones reach the TCRdb copy of this immuneACCESS table, which keeps in-frame sequences only. Checked studies attribute under half of the gap to unresolved V genes and leave the rest unexplained. This sample holds 25,000 to 35,000 clones; roughly 71% were observed only once. The ten largest clonotypes hold roughly 12% of the sample. The sample here was CD4+ or CD8+ T cells sorted from blood, taken in a trial of the OX40 agonist ivuxolimab. These receptors came from an adult with an advanced solid tumor such as melanoma, head and neck, liver or kidney cancer.

The chain carries TRBV30 and TRBJ2-6; D is ambiguous. This CDR3 contains 16 residues. V lost 7 bases, J lost 0 bases, and 16 bases lay in between. Germline V gives CDR1 GTSNPN, CDR2 SVGIG (reference sequence). The CDR3 region is CASSRIFSSGANVLTF. The CDR3 nucleotides read TGTGCCTCTTCCCGAATTTTCAGCTCTGGGGCCAACGTCCTGACTTTC.

V and J are TRBV28 and TRBJ2-3, with TRBD2 as a possible D gene (5 bases). Germline V lookup: CDR1 MDHEN, CDR2 SYDVKM. This CDR3 region has 14 residues. V was clipped by 7 bases and J by 1 base, with 12 bases between them. CDR3 sequence reads: CASTGNGGTDTQYF. The CDR3 DNA reads TGTGCCAGCACCGGGAACGGGGGCACAGATACGCAGTATTTT.

The chain employs TRBV2 and TRBJ1-4; no firm D call. V lost 1 base and J 7 bases, leaving 1 base between the germline ends. Germline assignment: CDR1 SNHLY and CDR2 FYNNEI. CDR3 size: 11 residues. Here the CDR3 DNA reads TGTGCCAGCAGTGAAGGTGAAAAACTGTTTTTT. It codes for CASSEGEKLFF.

The rearrangement uses TRBV19 and TRBJ1-1, with D possibly matching TRBD1 (5 bases). V lost 6 bases, J lost 3 bases, and 14 bases lay in between. CDR3 length: 14 residues. CDR1 is LNHDA, CDR2 SQIVND, per germline (reference sequence). CDR3 sequence reads: CASRGGTDYTEAFF. The DNA for the CDR3 is TGTGCCAGTAGGGGGGGGACGGACTACACTGAAGCTTTCTTT.

The chain links TRBV7-9 to TRBJ1-1, with 8 bases that match TRBD1. CDR3 size: 13 residues. V trimming: 11 bases; J trimming: 4 bases; junction bases outside the gene matches: 9. CDR1 is SEHNR, CDR2 FQNEAQ, per germline (reference sequence). For the CDR3, the DNA is TGTGCCGTTAGACAGGGGTGGGGCACTGAAGCTTTCTTT. The encoded protein is CAVRQGWGTEAFF.

There are a few counts of this clone. The chain couples TRBV30 to TRBJ2-7; possibly TRBD2 for D (5 bases). Deletions cut 1 base from V and 6 bases from J, with 16 bases between. The CDR3 runs to 14 residues. CDR1 GTSNPN and CDR2 SVGIG come from the germline V gene (reference sequence). Here the CDR3 DNA reads TGTGCCTGGAGTGCTTTCTCCGGGGAGCGCGAGCAGTACTTC. Protein product: CAWSAFSGEREQYF.

The CDR3 region is CASSPGGGANVLTF. In nucleotides, the CDR3 is TGTGCCAGCAGCCCGGGGGGTGGGGCCAACGTCCTGACTTTC. The chain links TRBV7-2 to TRBJ2-6, with TRBD2 matching 7 bases. V dropped 5 bases and J dropped 3; count of bases not matched to a gene: 1. This CDR3 spans 14 amino acids. Germline V gene lookup returns CDR1 SGHTA and CDR2 FQGNSA.

This clone came up a few times. The chain links TRBV19 to TRBJ1-2, with 7 bases matching TRBD1. J gave up 8 bases and V 9 bases, and 12 bases lay outside the gene matches. The CDR3 length is 13 residues. Germline assignment: CDR1 LNHDA and CDR2 SQIVND (reference sequence). The CDR3 sequence: CASRQGPLVGYTF. CDR3 in DNA: TGTGCCAGCCGACAGGGCCCCTTAGTAGGCTACACCTTC.

There are a few counts of this clone. The V and J genes are TRBV11-2 and TRBJ1-6, with a weak D call TRBD1 (6 bases). Germline V gene data show CDR1 as SGHAT and CDR2 as FQNNGV. CDR3 length equals 16 residues. Trimming removed 1 base from V and 1 base from J, with 8 bases in between. CDR3 amino acids: CASSLGRGSYNSPLHF. The CDR3 bases are TGTGCCAGCAGCTTAGGCAGGGGTTCCTATAATTCACCCCTCCACTTT.

The chain recombines TRBV6-5 with TRBJ2-5; D remains ambiguous. The CDR3 totals 12 residues. Per the germline V gene, CDR1 is MNHEY and CDR2 is SVGAGI. V dropped 6 bases and J dropped 7 bases, with 12 bases sitting between them. For the CDR3, the DNA is TGTGCCAGCAGCCCTGCGCCCGGGACCCAGTACTTC. Translated, it gives CASSPAPGTQYF.

This chain connects TRBV28 to TRBJ1-2; TRBD1 matches 7 bases. Germline values: CDR1 MDHEN, CDR2 SYDVKM. J was trimmed by 4 bases and V by 5 bases; bases with no gene match: 7. The CDR3 is 14 residues long. The CDR3 DNA sequence: TGTGCCAGCAGTCTCAACAGGGGACTCTATGGCTACACCTTC. Translation: CASSLNRGLYGYTF.

The chain joins TRBV27 to TRBJ2-7, with 12 bases that match TRBD2. The CDR3 length is 16 residues. Germline V gene sequence: CDR1 MNHEY, CDR2 SMNVEV (reference sequence). After removal of 4 bases from V and 0 bases from J, the junction contained 4 bases not matched to a gene. In DNA, the CDR3 is TGTGCCAGCAGTTCCGGACTAGCGGGGACCTCCTACGAGCAGTACGTC. Its translation: CASSSGLAGTSYEQYV.

This sequence joins TRBV6-1 and TRBJ2-1, with D hard to call. The CDR3 covers 15 residues. Between the trimmed V and J ends, which lost 1 base and 2 bases, there was a span of 9 bases. The germline gives CDR1 MNHNS, CDR2 SASEGT. The CDR3 DNA reads TGTGCCAGCAGTGAAGAGGGCAGCCCCTACAATGAGCAGTTCTTC. Protein product: CASSEEGSPYNEQFF.

This clone was observed at least ten times. Other DNA sequences within the sample encode an identical CDR3. V is TRBV5-6 and J is TRBJ2-4; D not certain. V was shortened by 2 bases and J by 0 bases, with 6 bases between the two germline ends. In germline, CDR1 is SGHDT, CDR2 YYEEEE. The CDR3 is 14 residues long. CDR3 sequence: CASSLVLAKNIQYF. CDR3 nucleotide sequence: TGTGCCAGCAGCTTAGTACTAGCCAAAAACATTCAGTACTTC.

The chain combines TRBV5-1 with TRBJ2-7, with D perhaps being TRBD1 or TRBD2 (5 bases each). Trimming cost V 1 base and J 6 bases, with 17 bases left between them. The germline V gene has CDR1 SGHRS and CDR2 YFSETQ. This CDR3 has 15 amino acids. The CDR3 nucleotides read TGCGCCAGCAGCTTGACGGGACCCGACCTCCCCGAGCAGTACTTC. This sequence encodes CASSLTGPDLPEQYF.

The chain combines TRBV6-1 with TRBJ1-5; TRBD1 is a possible D gene (5 bases). The CDR3 consists of 14 residues. Germline CDR1 and CDR2: MNHNS and SASEGT. V lost 7 bases and J lost 3, with 13 bases in between. The CDR3 nucleotides read TGTGCCAGCACCCCGGGGGAGCCCAATCAGCCCCAGCATTTT. It specifies CASTPGEPNQPQHF.